Each of the 8 T cell receptor beta chains below was sequenced from the same sample in a study of OX40 agonist ivuxolimab in advanced cancers. Clones were sequenced by immunoSEQ multiplex PCR, and TCRdb holds only the in-frame ones, with some missing. The sample includes about 50,000 clones, roughly three quarters of them seen just once. The specimen was CD4+ or CD8+ T cells sorted from blood, collected in a trial of the OX40 agonist ivuxolimab. These receptors were taken from an adult with an advanced solid tumor such as melanoma, head and neck, liver or kidney cancer.

This clone was counted a few times. V usage is TRBV20-1 and J usage is TRBJ2-5; no clear D gene. This CDR3 is 11 amino acids long. The V gene lost 5 bases and the J gene lost 4 bases, with 8 bases spanning the gap. CDR1 is DFQATT and CDR2 is SNEGSKA in the germline V gene (reference sequence). CDR3 protein: CSAGHGETQYF. DNA for the CDR3: TGCAGTGCTGGGCATGGAGAGACCCAGTACTTC.

V is TRBV5-4 and J is TRBJ2-2, with TRBD1 matching 7 bases. Germline V gene lookup returns CDR1 SGHNT and CDR2 YYREEE (reference sequence). The CDR3 runs to 15 residues. The V and J ends lost 4 bases and 3 bases, in that order; junction bases with no gene match: 6. Here the CDR3 DNA reads TGTGCCAGCAGCCCGGGACAGTCGTACACCGGGGAGCTGTTTTTT. It yields the protein CASSPGQSYTGELFF.

The rearrangement uses TRBV4-3 and TRBJ2-1; 8 bases line up with TRBD2. The germline CDR1 and CDR2 sequences are LGHNA and YSLEER. V lost 4 bases and J lost 3; bases outside the gene matches: 17. CDR3 length: 19 residues. The CDR3 loop reads CASSPYREAGGGDYNEQFF. The CDR3 region has the DNA TGCGCCAGCAGCCCCTATCGGGAGGCGGGGGGCGGGGACTACAATGAGCAGTTCTTC.

The rearrangement links TRBV7-2 to TRBJ2-7; D possibly matches TRBD1 or TRBD2 (5 bases each). There are 16 residues in the CDR3. CDR1 and CDR2 from the germline V gene are SGHTA and FQGNSA. With 8 bases removed from V and 0 bases from J, the gap between germline ends came to 20 bases. The CDR3 DNA reads TGTGCCAGCGGGCCCTTCCCACGGGGCTTCTCCTACGAGCAGTACTTC. It encodes CASGPFPRGFSYEQYF.

This chain links TRBV5-1 with TRBJ2-4, with D uncertain. Germline V gene lookup returns CDR1 SGHRS and CDR2 YFSETQ. The CDR3 spans 12 residues. V was pared by 0 bases and J by 7 bases, with 5 bases between. The CDR3, as DNA: TGCGCCAGCAGCTTGGACCGGAACATTCAGTACTTC. The encoded protein is CASSLDRNIQYF.

The chain has TRBV18 and TRBJ1-2; perhaps TRBD1 as D (6 bases). Germline CDR1 KGHSH, CDR2 LQKENI. Trimming left V 2 bases short and J 6 bases short, with 16 bases between. CDR3 length: 15 residues. CDR3 DNA: TGTGCCAGCTCACCAACAGGGAGTAGAGATGATGGCTACACCTTC. Translated: CASSPTGSRDDGYTF. Looking up the rest from reference TRBV18 and TRBJ1-2 gives the full variable domain: NAGVMQNPRHLVRRRGQEARLRCSPMKGHSHVYWYRQLPEEGLKFMVYLQKENIIDESGMPKERFSAEFPKEGPSILRIQQVVRGDSAAYFCASSPTGSRDDGYTFGSGTRLTVV.

The rearrangement uses TRBV7-2 and TRBJ1-2, with D possibly matching TRBD1 (5 bases). Trimming removed 1 base from V and 3 bases from J, with 6 bases in between. This CDR3 comprises 13 residues. Germline V gene sequence: CDR1 SGHTA, CDR2 FQGNSA. CDR3 sequence reads: CASSLGGHYGYTF. As DNA, the CDR3 is TGTGCCAGCAGCTTAGGGGGACACTATGGCTACACCTTC.

The chain is built from TRBV5-8 and TRBJ1-2; D gene uncertain. Trimming shortened V by 1 base and J by 1 base, and 8 bases separated the two germline ends. Germline CDR1 reads SGHTS; CDR2 reads YDEGEE. The CDR3 is 14 residues long. CDR3 sequence (DNA): TGTGCCAGCAGCTTGTCAGCAATTAACTATGGCTACACCTTC. This gives the protein CASSLSAINYGYTF.